Below, 28 T cell receptor beta chains from the same sample are listed, as sequenced in a study of T cell repertoires in cytomegalovirus infection. TCRdb reanalysed the reads using MiXCR and keeps one entry per CDR3 protein. Here the sample spans over 200,000 distinct CDR3 sequences, approximately 13% being singletons. The material sequenced was PBMCs. The receptors stem from a human donor in good health (CMV status not recorded). Some clones in this sample may be carry-over from other donors' samples.

The rearrangement uses TRBV29-1 and TRBJ1-4; D is unclear. V lost 7 bases and J lost 3, with 9 bases in between. The CDR3 has 12 amino acids. CDR1 is SQVTM and CDR2 is ANQGSEA in the germline V gene. CDR3 DNA: TGCAGCGCCAGGAGGGCTAATGAAAAACTGTTTTTT. This codes for CSARRANEKLFF. The full variable domain, in which reference TRBV29-1 and TRBJ1-4 provide the parts outside the CDR3, is SAVISQKPSRDICQRGTSLTIQCQVDSQVTMMFWYRQQPGQSLTLIATANQGSEATYESGFVIDKFPISRPNLTFSTLTVSNMSPEDSSIYLCSARRANEKLFFGSGTQLSVL.

This clonotype occurred a few times. The chain joins TRBV5-6 to TRBJ2-3; 8 bases are a match to TRBD1. V trimming: 1 base; J trimming: 0 bases; junction bases outside the gene matches: 7. From germline, CDR1 is SGHDT and CDR2 YYEEEE. The CDR3 runs 17 residues. CDR3 in DNA: TGTGCCAGCAGCTTGAATCAGGGGGCTCGGAGCACAGATACGCAGTATTTT. Translating it yields CASSLNQGARSTDTQYF.

There are a few counts of this clonotype. The V call is TRBV28, the J call TRBJ1-2; D call uncertain. Germline-derived CDR1 and CDR2 are MDHEN and SYDVKM. The CDR3 extends over 16 amino acids. V was clipped by 7 bases and J by 8 bases, with 26 bases between them. The CDR3 region is CASTNPSGVRGRGYTF. CDR3 nucleotides: TGTGCCAGCACTAACCCCTCCGGGGTACGAGGGAGAGGCTACACCTTC.

The chain combines TRBV19 with TRBJ2-2, with 11 positions matching TRBD2. The germline V gene encodes CDR1 LNHDA and CDR2 SQIVND (reference sequence). The CDR3 has 17 residues. Germline trimming cut 5 bases from V and 5 bases from J; bases unmatched to any gene: 10. CDR3 in DNA: TGTGCCAGTAGTCCGGATAGCGGGAGGGCCTTAACCGGGGAGCTGTTTTTT. Protein: CASSPDSGRALTGELFF.

At least ten counts were recorded for this clonotype. This rearrangement joins TRBV7-2 to TRBJ2-3; D is perhaps TRBD1 (8 bases). The CDR3 is 15 amino acids. Trimming cost V 5 bases and J 4 bases, with 16 bases left between them. The germline V gene encodes CDR1 SGHTA and CDR2 FQGNSA. The CDR3 DNA reads TGTGCCAGCAGCCCACCACAGGGGGGGGCAGATACGCAGTATTTT. This sequence encodes CASSPPQGGADTQYF. Full variable domain (remainder filled in from reference TRBV7-2 and TRBJ2-3): GAGVSQSPSNKVTEKGKDVELRCDPISGHTALYWYRQSLGQGLEFLIYFQGNSAPDKSGLPSDRFSAERTGGSVSTLTIQRTQQEDSAVYLCASSPPQGGADTQYFGPGTRLTVL.

The V call is TRBV20-1, the J call TRBJ1-4, with D possibly matching TRBD1 (5 bases). V lost 0 bases and J 8 bases, leaving 13 bases between the germline ends. Germline V CDR1 and CDR2: DFQATT, SNEGSKA (reference sequence). The CDR3 consists of 14 residues. CDR3 region: CSAREGPGIEKLFF. The CDR3 DNA reads as TGCAGTGCTAGAGAAGGCCCAGGGATCGAAAAACTGTTTTTT.

At least ten counts were recorded for this clonotype. The genes are TRBV7-6 and TRBJ1-2; D call uncertain. V was trimmed by 1 base and J by 4 bases, leaving 10 bases between them. CDR1 SGHVS and CDR2 FNYEAQ come from the germline V gene. There are 14 residues in the CDR3. As DNA, the CDR3 is TGTGCCAGCAGCTTAGGGACTAGCGTCTATGGCTACACCTTC. Translated: CASSLGTSVYGYTF.

This clonotype was recorded at least ten times. The rearrangement links TRBV7-2 to TRBJ2-7; D is perhaps TRBD2 (5 bases). The CDR3 covers 13 residues. Germline V gene lookup returns CDR1 SGHTA and CDR2 FQGNSA. Trimming pared 5 bases from V and 3 bases from J, leaving 11 bases between. The CDR3 is CASSEGVIYEQYF. DNA for the CDR3: TGTGCCAGCAGCGAGGGAGTCATCTACGAGCAGTACTTC.

The sample holds many counts of this clonotype. This chain joins TRBV12-3 or TRBV12-4 and TRBJ2-2; 14 nucleotides line up with TRBD2. This CDR3 is 16 amino acids long. J gave up 5 bases and V 7 bases, and 6 bases lay outside the gene matches. This CDR3 is CASTWGLAGVTGELFF. CDR3 coding DNA: TGTGCCAGCACCTGGGGACTAGCGGGGGTTACCGGGGAGCTGTTTTTT.

This clonotype was recorded a few times. This rearrangement joins TRBV12-3 or TRBV12-4 to TRBJ1-2, with D perhaps TRBD1 (6 bases). Trimming left V 7 bases short and J 6 bases short, with 24 bases between. This CDR3 contains 16 residues. For the CDR3, the DNA is TGTGCCAGCACCCATAACCCCTTGGGGACACAGGATGGCTACACCTTC. It specifies CASTHNPLGTQDGYTF.

This clonotype was counted a few times. The chain couples TRBV20-1 to TRBJ2-3; 9 nucleotides line up with TRBD2. The CDR3 is made up of 15 amino acids. Trimming removed 0 bases from V and 4 bases from J; junction bases left unmatched: 5. Germline lookup yields CDR1 DFQATT and CDR2 SNEGSKA (reference sequence). The CDR3 spells CSARDSGSIADTQYF. The CDR3 nucleotides read TGCAGTGCTAGAGATAGCGGGAGTATTGCAGATACGCAGTATTTT.

There are a few counts of this clonotype. The gene calls are TRBV5-1 and TRBJ1-6; weak D call: TRBD1 (5 bases). Germline CDR1 reads SGHRS; CDR2 reads YFSETQ. The V end lost 5 bases, the J end lost 0 bases, and 15 bases lay between the germline ends. The CDR3 has 17 residues. CDR3: CASSITGSNSYNSPLHF. DNA of the CDR3: TGCGCCAGCAGTATAACAGGATCTAACTCCTATAATTCACCCCTCCACTTT.

The chain has TRBV7-9 and TRBJ2-7, with TRBD2 identical over 11 bases. The junction had 3 bases not matched to a gene; V was cut back by 8 bases and J by 3 bases. This CDR3 spans 13 amino acids. The germline CDR1 and CDR2 sequences are SEHNR and FQNEAQ (reference sequence). CDR3 loop: CASGSGGGYEQYF. The CDR3 DNA is TGTGCCAGCGGTAGCGGGGGGGGCTACGAGCAGTACTTC.

There are a few counts of this clonotype. The DNA of the CDR3 is TGCAGCGTAACTCTAGCGGTGGAGCAGTACTTC. This codes for CSVTLAVEQYF. The chain couples TRBV29-1 to TRBJ2-7, with 7 bases that match TRBD2. The germline V gene has CDR1 SQVTM and CDR2 ANQGSEA. V was pared by 6 bases and J by 7 bases, with 6 bases of the junction left unmatched. The CDR3 has 11 amino acids.

The table lists this clonotype with a few counts. V usage is TRBV19 and J usage is TRBJ2-7; 10 positions agree with TRBD1. Germline loops: CDR1 LNHDA, CDR2 SQIVND (reference sequence). With 3 bases clipped from V and 5 bases from J, the junction kept 10 bases outside the gene matches. This CDR3 has 16 amino acids. This chain's CDR3 is CASSIGAGTGVHEQYF. CDR3 coding DNA: TGTGCCAGTAGTATCGGAGCCGGGACAGGGGTCCACGAGCAGTACTTC.

This clonotype was observed a handful of times. The chain uses TRBV11-2 and TRBJ1-4; TRBD1 is a possible D gene (5 bases). V was trimmed by 6 bases and J by 3 bases, leaving 11 bases between them. The CDR3 has 14 amino acids. Looked up from germline, CDR1 is SGHAT and CDR2 is FQNNGV. The DNA for the CDR3 is TGTGCCAGCAGACCTCAGGGACCTAATGAAAAACTGTTTTTT. Translating gives CASRPQGPNEKLFF.

This clonotype was seen many times. The chain joins TRBV12-3 or TRBV12-4 to TRBJ2-5; no definite D call. The CDR3 loop spans 13 amino acids. V was cut by 3 bases and J by 1 base, with 6 bases left in between. The CDR3 loop is CASSFNSQETQYF. In DNA form, the CDR3 reads TGTGCCAGCAGTTTTAACAGCCAAGAGACCCAGTACTTC.

The J gene is TRBJ2-1, the V gene TRBV28; TRBD2 agrees at 12 bases. Germline V gene data show CDR1 as MDHEN and CDR2 as SYDVKM. This CDR3 region has 15 residues. With 6 bases clipped from V and 8 bases from J, the junction kept 8 bases outside the gene matches. In DNA form, the CDR3 reads TGTGCCAGCAGGGCTAGCGGGAGGGGAGGCGATGAGCAGTTCTTC. Its protein product is CASRASGRGGDEQFF.

The chain combines TRBV28 with TRBJ2-5, with 13 bases fitting TRBD2. CDR1 and CDR2 from the germline V gene are MDHEN and SYDVKM. The V gene end was trimmed by 5 bases and the J gene end by 4 bases; junction bases not matched to a gene: 10. The CDR3 spans 17 residues. CDR3 protein: CASSRRTSGSRRETQYF. DNA of the CDR3: TGTGCCAGCAGTCGACGGACTAGCGGGAGTCGTCGAGAGACCCAGTACTTC.

This clonotype was counted ten times or more. The rearrangement links TRBV7-8 to TRBJ1-1, with 8 bases aligning to TRBD1. The junction had 8 bases not matched to a gene; V was cut back by 5 bases and J by 6 bases. Germline V gene lookup returns CDR1 SGHVS and CDR2 FQNEAQ. This CDR3 spans 14 amino acids. In DNA, the CDR3 is TGTGCCAGCAGCACAGGACAGGGATGGGCTGAAGCTTTCTTT. It codes for CASSTGQGWAEAFF. Using reference TRBV7-8 and TRBJ1-1 for the parts outside the CDR3, the full variable domain is GAGVSQSPRYKVAKRGQDVALRCDPISGHVSLFWYQQALGQGPEFLTYFQNEAQLDKSGLPSDRFFAERPEGSVSTLKIQRTQQEDSAVYLCASSTGQGWAEAFFGQGTRLTVV.

The chain links TRBV20-1 to TRBJ2-6; no firm D call. The CDR3 has 14 residues. The germline V gene has CDR1 DFQATT and CDR2 SNEGSKA (reference sequence). Trimming shortened V by 4 bases and J by 8 bases, and 15 bases separated the two germline ends. CDR3: CSAKGRSTTNVLTF. The CDR3 nucleotides are TGCAGTGCTAAGGGCAGGTCAACGACCAACGTCCTGACTTTC.

This clonotype came up a few times. V and J are TRBV6-2 or TRBV6-3 and TRBJ2-7; no clear D gene. V lost 2 bases and J 4 bases, leaving 9 bases between the germline ends. The CDR3 is made up of 13 amino acids. The germline V gene encodes CDR1 MNHEY and CDR2 SVGEGT. The CDR3 here is CASSYRTQYEQYF. CDR3 DNA: TGTGCCAGCAGTTACCGGACGCAGTACGAGCAGTACTTC.

This clonotype was recorded many times. This sequence joins TRBV7-2 and TRBJ2-7; tentative D call: TRBD2 (7 bases). Germline loops: CDR1 SGHTA, CDR2 FQGNSA. The CDR3 has 18 amino acids. Trimming shortened V by 1 base and J by 0 bases, and 19 bases separated the two germline ends. CDR3 protein: CASSLVPPGAGASYEQYF. The CDR3, as DNA: TGTGCCAGCAGCTTAGTTCCCCCGGGGGCGGGGGCCTCCTACGAGCAGTACTTC.

This clonotype was recorded a few times. The chain combines TRBV6-5 with TRBJ2-7; no definite D call. The V gene's germline CDR1 is MNHEY and CDR2 SVGAGI. This CDR3 spans 15 amino acids. Between the trimmed V and J ends, which lost 3 bases and 0 bases, there was a span of 12 bases. CDR3 sequence reads: CASSYGPIRSYEQYF. The CDR3, as DNA: TGTGCCAGCAGTTATGGGCCTATTCGCTCCTACGAGCAGTACTTC.

At least ten counts were recorded for this clonotype. The genes are TRBV7-2 and TRBJ2-7, with a possible D match to TRBD2 (6 bases). Per germline, CDR1 SGHTA and CDR2 FQGNSA. The CDR3 is made up of 15 amino acids. The V end lost 1 base, the J end lost 2 bases, and 12 bases lay between the germline ends. The chain's CDR3 is CASSLGLASPYEQYF. For the CDR3, the DNA is TGTGCCAGCAGCTTAGGCCTAGCGAGCCCCTACGAGCAGTACTTC.

This clonotype has at least ten counts. The chain uses TRBV12-3 or TRBV12-4 and TRBJ2-6; D possibly matches TRBD1 or TRBD2 (7 bases each). The CDR3 length is 16 residues. V lost 5 bases, J lost 2 bases, and 13 bases lay in between. The CDR3 protein is CASSLTGRAGANVLTF. The CDR3 nucleotides read TGTGCCAGCAGTCTGACAGGGAGGGCTGGGGCCAACGTCCTGACTTTC.

J is TRBJ2-2 and V is TRBV28, with 10 bases aligning to TRBD2. The CDR3 contains 16 residues. After removal of 3 bases from V and 7 bases from J, the junction contained 8 bases not matched to a gene. Per germline, CDR1 MDHEN and CDR2 SYDVKM. The CDR3 spells CASSLGLAGVIGELFF. In DNA, the CDR3 is TGTGCCAGCAGTTTGGGGCTAGCGGGAGTCATCGGGGAGCTGTTTTTT.

This clonotype was detected many times. The rearrangement joins TRBV20-1 to TRBJ2-3; 7 nucleotides line up with TRBD2. J was trimmed by 0 bases and V by 5 bases; bases with no gene match: 14. The V gene's germline CDR1 is DFQATT and CDR2 SNEGSKA (reference sequence). The CDR3 covers 17 residues. The CDR3 nucleotides read TGCAGTGCTTCATACCCCTTGGGGGGGGGAAGCACAGATACGCAGTATTTT. Translating gives CSASYPLGGGSTDTQYF.